This T cell receptor (beta chain) was profiled in a study of regulatory T cells in long-lasting Graves disease. Time point specified: persistent/refractory GD, antithyroid drugs over 5 years with positive TRAb. Researchers made the TCR library from RNA that was extracted from PBMCs. By American Thyroid Association guidelines, Graves' disease was diagnosed in the cohort. This clonotype was seen a handful of times. What it binds is unknown. Being one base from a much bigger clone, this may be a read error. The CDR3 does not close with the conserved phenylalanine or tryptophan, likely indicating a read error. With iRepertoire HTBI primers and Arm-PCR of CDR3 regions, TCR beta libraries were built. TCRdb re-analysed the multiplex PCR reads in MiXCR, keeping a single row per CDR3 protein. The sample shows a few hundred thousand distinct CDR3 sequences, around a fifth of them seen only once. Broader study findings: It was in persistent disease that TRBV28, TRBJ1-2 and TRBJ2-5 were favored. Possibly, too few samples lowered accuracy.

The germline V gene encodes CDR1 MDHEN and CDR2 SYDVKM. V shed 7 bases and J shed 5 bases, with 6 bases lying between them. This CDR3 spans 10 amino acids. The rearrangement joins TRBV28 to TRBJ2-7; D not resolved. This clonotype was obtained from a female donor with Graves disease. Here the sequenced sample was peripheral blood mononuclear cells (PBMCs), taken when the disease was refractory, from a patient treated with antithyroid drugs. CDR3 DNA sequence: TGTGCCAGCATGCACCACGAGCAGTACCTC. The encoded protein is CASMHHEQYL.